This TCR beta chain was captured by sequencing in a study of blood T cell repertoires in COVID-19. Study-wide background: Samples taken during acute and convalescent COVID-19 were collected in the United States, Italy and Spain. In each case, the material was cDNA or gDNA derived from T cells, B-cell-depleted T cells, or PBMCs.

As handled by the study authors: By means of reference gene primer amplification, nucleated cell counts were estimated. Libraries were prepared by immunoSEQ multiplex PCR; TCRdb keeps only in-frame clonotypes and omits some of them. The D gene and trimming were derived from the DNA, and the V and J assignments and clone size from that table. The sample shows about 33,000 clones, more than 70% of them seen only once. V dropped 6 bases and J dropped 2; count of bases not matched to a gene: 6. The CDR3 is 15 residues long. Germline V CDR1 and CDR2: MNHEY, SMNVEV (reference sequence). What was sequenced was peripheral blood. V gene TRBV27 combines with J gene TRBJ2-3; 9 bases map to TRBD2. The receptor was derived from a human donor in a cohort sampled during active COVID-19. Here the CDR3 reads CASSGIAGVTDTQYF. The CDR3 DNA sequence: TGTGCCAGCAGCGGAATAGCGGGAGTCACAGATACGCAGTATTTT.